These T cell receptor beta chains were read from a single sample in a study of control samples from healthy donors and cancer patients. The table came from immunoSEQ multiplex PCR; TCRdb's copy has only in-frame clones and leaves some out. The sample consists of roughly 180,000 clones, under 95% of them appearing once. Sequenced material: blood. The source is a woman aged 18 to 35 in good health. Each CDR3 is given with its conserved first and last residue. The D gene is left open where the match is weak. Rows give clone size only sometimes, using once, few, many, or a class for an expanded clone.

clone size	V gene	J gene	D gene	CDR3 DNA	CDR3 protein
once	TRBV18	TRBJ2-3	.	TGTGCCAGCTCACCACAGGCCGATACGCAGTATTTT	CASSPQADTQYF
few	TRBV7-8	TRBJ1-6	TRBD1	TGTGCCAGCAGCCCATCGACAGGGAACAATTCACCCCTCCACTTT	CASSPSTGNNSPLHF
.	TRBV6-6	TRBJ2-7	TRBD1	TGTGCCAGCAGTTCCCGGACAGGGGAACGGCCCTACGAGCAGTACTTC	CASSSRTGERPYEQYF
.	TRBV12-3/TRBV12-4	TRBJ1-1	.	TGTGCCAGCAGTTTTTGGTTGAGCGGAGCTTTCTTT	CASSFWLSGAFF
.	TRBV9	TRBJ2-3	.	TGTGCCAGCAGCGTAGATGGGAGCACAGATACGCAGTATTTT	CASSVDGSTDTQYF
.	TRBV7-2	TRBJ2-2	TRBD1	TGTGCCAGCAGCGACCGACAGGGGTCCGGGGAGCTGTTTTTT	CASSDRQGSGELFF
.	TRBV19	TRBJ1-6	TRBD1	TGTGCCAGTAGTCCCAGCCGGGACAGGGACTATTCACCCCTCCACTTT	CASSPSRDRDYSPLHF
.	TRBV5-1	TRBJ1-1	TRBD1	TGCGCCAGCAGCTCGCGAGGGGGCGCTGAAGCTTTCTTT	CASSSRGGAEAFF
.	TRBV15	TRBJ1-3	.	TGTGCCACCAGCAGAGATTCGGCACTCGGAAACACCATATATTTT	CATSRDSALGNTIYF
.	TRBV11-2	TRBJ2-6	TRBD2	TGTGCCAGCAGCTTATGGACTCGGGAGGTAGGGGGGGCCAACGTCCTGACTTTC	CASSLWTREVGGANVLTF
.	TRBV6-2/TRBV6-3	TRBJ2-1	TRBD2	TGTGCCAGCAGTTCGGGTGGGAGGGCCTTTATCCATGAGCAGTTCTTC	CASSSGGRAFIHEQFF
.	TRBV29-1	TRBJ2-1	TRBD2	TGCAGCGTTGAAGGAGGGCCAGCGAGCGGGAGCTACAATGAGCAGTTCTTC	CSVEGGPASGSYNEQFF
.	TRBV20-1	TRBJ1-1	TRBD1	TGCAGTGCCACGGGACAGGGGGAAGCTTTCTTT	CSATGQGEAFF
once	TRBV5-4	TRBJ2-3	.	TGTGCCGGACAGAGGGGAGATTCAGATACGCAGTATTTT	CAGQRGDSDTQYF
.	TRBV19	TRBJ2-1	.	TGTGCCAGTACGGACGGGAGCAGCGACAATGAGCAGTTCTTC	CASTDGSSDNEQFF
.	TRBV5-4	TRBJ1-1	.	TGTGCCAGCAACTCTCGGACGGACTACACTGAAGCTTTCTTT	CASNSRTDYTEAFF
.	TRBV7-9	TRBJ2-5	.	TGTGCCAGCAGCTTAGCTAGCGGCCAAGAGACCCAGTACTTC	CASSLASGQETQYF
.	TRBV7-9	TRBJ2-1	.	TGTGCCAGCCCGGTGGGGGACAATGAGCAGTTCTTC	CASPVGDNEQFF
.	TRBV29-1	TRBJ2-3	.	TGCAGCGTGGACGGGACCTCGACAGATACGCAGTATTTT	CSVDGTSTDTQYF
.	TRBV13	TRBJ1-5	.	TGTGCCAGCCCCCAGGACAATCAGCCCCAGCATTTT	CASPQDNQPQHF
.	TRBV6-5	TRBJ2-3	.	TGTGCCACAGACCTGTATACGCAGTATTTT	CATDLYTQYF
medium-sized	TRBV5-1	TRBJ2-3	.	TGCGCCAGCAGCTTGGAGCAGGGGACCAGGGCAGATACGCAGTATTTT	CASSLEQGTRADTQYF
.	TRBV5-6	TRBJ2-1	.	TGTGCCAGCAGCTTGGGACAATATGAGCAGTTCTTC	CASSLGQYEQFF
.	TRBV5-8	TRBJ1-6	TRBD1	TGTGCCAGCAGCTTGGGGACAGGGCTTGGAACACCCCTCCACTTT	CASSLGTGLGTPLHF
.	TRBV7-2	TRBJ1-2	.	TGTGCCAGTGGGGAGGGGAGGCGTGGCTACACCTTC	CASGEGRRGYTF
.	TRBV7-9	TRBJ2-1	.	TGTGCCAGCAGCTTAAACGATTACAATGAGCAGTTCTTC	CASSLNDYNEQFF
.	TRBV7-3	TRBJ1-1	TRBD1	TGTGCCAGCAGTCCTCACCCGGGACAGGGGGGAACTGAAGCTTTCTTT	CASSPHPGQGGTEAFF
.	TRBV6-2/TRBV6-3	TRBJ2-2	TRBD1	TGTGCCAGCAGCGGGGACAGGGTGGCTACCGGGGAGCTGTTTTTT	CASSGDRVATGELFF
.	TRBV28	TRBJ2-2	.	TGTGCCAGCGCCTGGACTGTCACCGGGGAGCTGTTTTTT	CASAWTVTGELFF
.	TRBV24-1	TRBJ1-5	.	TGTGCCACCAGTGATCCCCACATGAGCAATCAGCCCCAGCATTTT	CATSDPHMSNQPQHF
.	TRBV9	TRBJ2-7	TRBD2	TGTGCCAGCAGCGCGGGGACTAGGTACTACGAGCAGTACTTC	CASSAGTRYYEQYF
.	TRBV7-8	TRBJ1-3	.	TGTGCCAGCAGCTTAGGGCAGGGAAGAACTGGAAACACCATATATTTT	CASSLGQGRTGNTIYF
.	TRBV19	TRBJ2-3	.	TGTGCCAGCCATGGCGTATGGGGGAGCACAGATACGCAGTATTTT	CASHGVWGSTDTQYF
.	TRBV10-3	TRBJ2-5	.	TGTGCCATCAGGCCTAGACAGGAGCAAGAGACCCAGTACTTC	CAIRPRQEQETQYF
.	TRBV11-2	TRBJ1-5	.	TGTGCCAGCAGCTTAAACGTGAATCAGCCCCAGCATTTT	CASSLNVNQPQHF
.	TRBV12-3/TRBV12-4	TRBJ1-4	.	TGTGCCAGCAGTTTAGACAGGGAAAAACTGTTTTTT	CASSLDREKLFF
.	TRBV12-3/TRBV12-4	TRBJ2-1	.	TGTGCCAGCAGTCAGGGAATGGAGCAGTTCTTC	CASSQGMEQFF
.	TRBV2	TRBJ1-2	.	TGTGCCAGCAGGCCCGCTTCCAACTATGGCTACACCTTC	CASRPASNYGYTF
.	TRBV5-1	TRBJ2-3	TRBD2	TGCGCCAGCAGCTCCCCGCGGGGGGCTGGCACAGATACGCAGTATTTT	CASSSPRGAGTDTQYF
.	TRBV12-3/TRBV12-4	TRBJ1-5	.	TGTGCCAGCAGTTTAGATAGCAATCAGCCCCAGCATTTT	CASSLDSNQPQHF
.	TRBV6-2/TRBV6-3	TRBJ1-1	TRBD1	TGTGCCAGCAGTCCCATAGAGACAGGGAGGGGCACTGAAGCTTTCTTT	CASSPIETGRGTEAFF
.	TRBV19	TRBJ1-3	.	TGTGCCAGTAGTATAGACAGGGCCATCTCTGGAAACACCATATATTTT	CASSIDRAISGNTIYF
.	TRBV19	TRBJ1-4	TRBD1	TGTGCCAGTAGTGCCTCCAGGGGGACAACTAATGAAAAACTGTTTTTT	CASSASRGTTNEKLFF
.	TRBV7-2	TRBJ1-3	.	TGTGCCAGCAGCTCCCAGGGCTTTGGAAACACCATATATTTT	CASSSQGFGNTIYF
.	TRBV11-3	TRBJ2-6	.	TGTGCCAGCAGCCGGGGTCAGGGTTCCCCTGGGGCCAACGTCCTGACTTTC	CASSRGQGSPGANVLTF
.	TRBV19	TRBJ2-3	TRBD2	TGTGCCAGTTCTCTCTTAGCGGGCACTAGCACAGATACGCAGTATTTT	CASSLLAGTSTDTQYF
.	TRBV4-3	TRBJ1-5	.	TGCGCCAGCAGCCAAGACGAGCGGACTTTTCAGCCCCAGCATTTT	CASSQDERTFQPQHF
.	TRBV5-5	TRBJ1-4	.	TGTGCCAGCAGCTTGTGGACGGTGAATGAAAAACTGTTTTTT	CASSLWTVNEKLFF
.	TRBV24-1	TRBJ2-1	.	TGTGCCACCAGTGATCAGAACAGGGCCAATGAGCAGTTCTTC	CATSDQNRANEQFF
.	TRBV7-9	TRBJ2-2	.	TGTGCCAGCAGCTTCAACTCGGCCGGGGAGCTGTTTTTT	CASSFNSAGELFF
.	TRBV10-3	TRBJ2-1	TRBD2	TGTGCCACGGCGTGGATAGCGGGAGGGCCAACCGAGTTCTTC	CATAWIAGGPTEFF
.	TRBV18	TRBJ2-5	.	TGTGCCAGCTCGGACCAGACCCAGTACTTC	CASSDQTQYF
.	TRBV12-3/TRBV12-4	TRBJ2-7	TRBD1	TGTGCCAGCAGTTTGGGACAGCCCTACGAGCAGTACTTC	CASSLGQPYEQYF
.	TRBV6-5	TRBJ1-4	.	TGTGCCAGCAGTACCGCGTCACACGTTAAACTGTTTTTT	CASSTASHVKLFF
.	TRBV19	TRBJ2-7	.	TGTGCCAGTAGTATAGAAGGCGAGCAGTACTTC	CASSIEGEQYF
.	TRBV7-3	TRBJ2-3	.	TGTGCCAGCAGCACGAACCCCCCCACCACAGATACGCAGTATTTT	CASSTNPPTTDTQYF